This entry lists 8 T cell receptor beta chains sequenced from one sample in a study of T cells in Graves' hyperthyroidism and ophthalmopathy. RNA transcripts served as the template for amplifying TCR beta CDR3 regions. The HTBI primer set drove a first-round RT-PCR of the TCR CDR3. TCRdb re-analysed the multiplex PCR reads in MiXCR, keeping a single row per CDR3 protein. The sample shows some 440,000 distinct CDR3 sequences, approximately 14% of them seen only once. Specimen: blood. These receptors originate from a woman between 18 and 29 years old with Graves' hyperthyroidism.

This clonotype was found a few times. This chain connects TRBV5-6 to TRBJ2-1, with D unresolved. The CDR3 totals 14 residues. Germline CDR1 is SGHDT and CDR2 is YYEEEE. V was shortened by 7 bases and J by 0 bases, with 11 bases between the two germline ends. CDR3 protein: CASGRLSSYNEQFF. Here the CDR3 DNA reads TGTGCCAGCGGACGGTTGAGCTCCTACAATGAGCAGTTCTTC.

The V gene is TRBV15, the J gene TRBJ1-2; a weak D match, TRBD1 (5 bases). Germline V lookup: CDR1 LNHNV, CDR2 YYDKDF (reference sequence). V dropped 2 bases and J dropped 10 bases, with 14 bases sitting between them. This CDR3 has 13 amino acids. Written as DNA, the CDR3 is TGTGCCACCAGCAGATCCAGGGAGAGGGACTACACCTTC. It is translated as CATSRSRERDYTF.

This clonotype has a handful of counts. A much larger clone lies one base from this, so it may be a read error. V and J are TRBV28 and TRBJ2-3; possibly TRBD1 for D (5 bases). The V end lost 6 bases, the J end lost 4 bases, and 17 bases lay between the germline ends. Germline CDR1 is MDHEN and CDR2 is SYDVKM. The CDR3 contains 15 residues. The CDR3, as DNA: TGTGCCAGCAGACCTAGGGGCAGTCGCGCAGATACGCAGTATTTT. Translating it yields CASRPRGSRADTQYF.

The CDR3 DNA is TGCGCCAGCAGCCAATATGAAGAGGGCTATGGCTACACCTTC. Encoded protein: CASSQYEEGYGYTF. The V call is TRBV4-1, the J call TRBJ1-2; no definite D call. The V end was cut by 2 bases, the J end by 4 bases, with 11 bases between. CDR1 is MGHRA, CDR2 YSYEKL, per germline. The CDR3 length is 14 residues.

This clonotype was seen at least ten times. The chain carries TRBV20-1 and TRBJ1-1; D perhaps matches TRBD1 (5 bases). V gave up 6 bases and J gave up 0 bases, with 11 bases separating them. The CDR3 runs 13 residues. Germline V gives CDR1 DFQATT, CDR2 SNEGSKA (reference sequence). The CDR3 DNA follows: TGCAGTGCCGTTGCAGGGTTGAACACTGAAGCTTTCTTT. It specifies CSAVAGLNTEAFF.

This clonotype was recorded many times. The rearrangement joins TRBV2 to TRBJ1-2; D gene ambiguous. Germline-derived CDR1 and CDR2 are SNHLY and FYNNEI. The CDR3 runs 13 residues. V lost 2 bases and J 8 bases, leaving 12 bases between the germline ends. CDR3 region: CASSERQGIGYTF. The CDR3 nucleotides read TGTGCCAGCAGTGAACGTCAAGGGATCGGCTACACCTTC.

This clonotype occurred many times. This rearrangement joins TRBV12-3 or TRBV12-4 to TRBJ2-3, with 15 bases identical to TRBD2. After removal of 3 bases from V and 3 bases from J, the junction contained 4 bases not matched to a gene. This CDR3 has 17 amino acids. The CDR3 region is CASSFRGLAGGTDTQYF. The CDR3 nucleotides are TGTGCCAGCAGTTTTCGGGGACTAGCGGGGGGAACAGATACGCAGTATTTT.

This clonotype was seen at least ten times. The chain combines TRBV5-1 with TRBJ1-1, with D unresolved. Trimming took 0 bases from V and 3 from J, leaving 6 bases between them. The CDR3 is made up of 13 amino acids. The germline CDR1 and CDR2 sequences are SGHRS and YFSETQ. In nucleotides, the CDR3 is TGCGCCAGCAGCTTGGTAGGGTACACTGAAGCTTTCTTT. Its protein product is CASSLVGYTEAFF.